This TCR beta chain comes out of a study of blood T cell repertoires in COVID-19. V lost 5 bases to trimming and J lost 6 bases; unmatched junction nucleotides: 12. The CDR3 consists of 15 residues. Germline CDR1 reads SEHNR; CDR2 reads FQNEAQ (reference sequence). Participant age was roughly 18 to 90 years, and participants resided in approximately 25 US areas. Produced via immunoSEQ multiplex PCR; TCRdb's table is partial and in-frame only. The table has fewer than 600,000 clones, around nine tenths seen once; the top ten hold 1.5% to 2%. Sequencing was carried out using PBMCs or T cells enriched from blood (not recorded which). The V call is TRBV7-9, the J call TRBJ2-7; the match to TRBD1 covers 8 bases. The source of this sequence is a woman in her 40s who had recovered from COVID-19. The CDR3 region has the DNA TGTGCCAGCAGCCTACGACAGGGGATCGCGGGCGAGCAGTACTTC. Its translation: CASSLRQGIAGEQYF.